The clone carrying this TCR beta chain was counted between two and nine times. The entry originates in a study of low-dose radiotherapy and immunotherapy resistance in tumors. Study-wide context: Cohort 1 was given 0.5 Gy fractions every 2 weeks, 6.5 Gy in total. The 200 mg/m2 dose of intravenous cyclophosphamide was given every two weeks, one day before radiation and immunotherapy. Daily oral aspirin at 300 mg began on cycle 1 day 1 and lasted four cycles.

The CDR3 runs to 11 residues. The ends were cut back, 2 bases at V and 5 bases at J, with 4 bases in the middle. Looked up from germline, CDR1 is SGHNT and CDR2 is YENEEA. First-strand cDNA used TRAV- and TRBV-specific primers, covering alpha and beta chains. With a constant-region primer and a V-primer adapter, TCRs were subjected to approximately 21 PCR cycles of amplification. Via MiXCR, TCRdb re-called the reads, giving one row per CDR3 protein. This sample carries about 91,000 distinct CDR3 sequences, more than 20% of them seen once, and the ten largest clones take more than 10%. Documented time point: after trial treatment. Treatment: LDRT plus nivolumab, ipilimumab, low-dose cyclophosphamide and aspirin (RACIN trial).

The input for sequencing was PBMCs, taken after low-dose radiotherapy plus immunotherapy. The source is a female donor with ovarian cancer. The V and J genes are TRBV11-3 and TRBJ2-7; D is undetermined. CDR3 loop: CASSLFNEQYF. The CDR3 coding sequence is TGTGCCAGCAGCTTATTCAACGAGCAGTACTTC.